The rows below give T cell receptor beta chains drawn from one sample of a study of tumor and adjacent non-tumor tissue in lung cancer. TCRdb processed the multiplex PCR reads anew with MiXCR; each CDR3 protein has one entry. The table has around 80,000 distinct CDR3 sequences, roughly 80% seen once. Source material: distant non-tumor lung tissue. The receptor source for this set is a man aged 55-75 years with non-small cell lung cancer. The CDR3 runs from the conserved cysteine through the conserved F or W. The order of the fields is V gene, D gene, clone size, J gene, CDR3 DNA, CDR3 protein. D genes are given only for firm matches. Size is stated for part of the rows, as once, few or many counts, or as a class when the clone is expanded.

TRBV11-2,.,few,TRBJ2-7,TGTGCCAGCAGCCCAAACTATAGCAGACGGCGCTACGAGCAATACTTC,CASSPNYSRRRYEQYF
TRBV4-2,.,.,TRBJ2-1,TGTGTCAGCAGTCAAGATTGGACACAGGGAAGCAATGAGCAGTTCTTC,CVSSQDWTQGSNEQFF
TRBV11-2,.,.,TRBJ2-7,TGTGCCAGCAGCTTAGAGGTGGAGTACGAGCAGTACTTC,CASSLEVEYEQYF
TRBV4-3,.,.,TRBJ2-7,TGCGACAGCAACCAAGATTGTAACGGCTACGAGCAGTACTTC,CDSNQDCNGYEQYF
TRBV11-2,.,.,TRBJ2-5,TGTGCCAGCAGCCCTATAGGGGAAGTGACCCAGTACTTT,CASSPIGEVTQYF
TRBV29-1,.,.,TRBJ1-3,.,CSVAGGSGNILYF
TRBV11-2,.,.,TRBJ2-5,TGTGCCAGCAGCAAGGACTCGCGGGAGACCCAGTACTTC,CASSKDSRETQYF
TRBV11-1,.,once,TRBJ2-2,TGTGCAAGCAGCTTAGCCGGGAGAAGCACCGTGGAGCTGTTTTTT,CASSLAGRSTVELFF
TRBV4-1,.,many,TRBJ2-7,TGCGCCAGCAGCCAAGATTTTGGGGACGTAATATACGAGCAGTACTTC,CASSQDFGDVIYEQYF
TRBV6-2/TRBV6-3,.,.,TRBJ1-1,TGTGCCAGTAGTTACCCCTACGGGAACACTGAATTTTTCTTT,CASSYPYGNTEFFF
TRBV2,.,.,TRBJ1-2,TGTGCCAGCAACTGGGACGGTCATAACTATGGCTACACCTTC,CASNWDGHNYGYTF
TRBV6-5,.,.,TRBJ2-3,TGTGCCATCAGCGCATTCACAGATACGCAGTATTTT,CAISAFTDTQYF
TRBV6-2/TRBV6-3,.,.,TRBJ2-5,TGTGCCAGCAGTTACAGTAGGGGATTGGAGACCAAGTACTTC,CASSYSRGLETKYF
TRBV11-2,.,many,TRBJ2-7,TGTGCCAGCAGCTCGAGGACAGCAGGGAGTGTCTACGAGCAGTACTTC,CASSSRTAGSVYEQYF
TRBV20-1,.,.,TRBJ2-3,TGCAGTGCCTACCCAACGGGTGCCACAGATACGCAGTATTTT,CSAYPTGATDTQYF
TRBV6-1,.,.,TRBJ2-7,TGTGCCAGTAGTGGAGCGAGGGTCTACCCCTACGGGCAGTACTTC,CASSGARVYPYGQYF
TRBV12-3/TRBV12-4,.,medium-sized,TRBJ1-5,TGTGCCAGCAGTCCCTCCGGGGGAGGTCAGCCCCAGCATTTT,CASSPSGGGQPQHF
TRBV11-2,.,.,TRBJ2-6,TGTACCAGCAGTCCTATCTTGGGGGCAAACGTCCTGACTTTC,CTSSPILGANVLTF